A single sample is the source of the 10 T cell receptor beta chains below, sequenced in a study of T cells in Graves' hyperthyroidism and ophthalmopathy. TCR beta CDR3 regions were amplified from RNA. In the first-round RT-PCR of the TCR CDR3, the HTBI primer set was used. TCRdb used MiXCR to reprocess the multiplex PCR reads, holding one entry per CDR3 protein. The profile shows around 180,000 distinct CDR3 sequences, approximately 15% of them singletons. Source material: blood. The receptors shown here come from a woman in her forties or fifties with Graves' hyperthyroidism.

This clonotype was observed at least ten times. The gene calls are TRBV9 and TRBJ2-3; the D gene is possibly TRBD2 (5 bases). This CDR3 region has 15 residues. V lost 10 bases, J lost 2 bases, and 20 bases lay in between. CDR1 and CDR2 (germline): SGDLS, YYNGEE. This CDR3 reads CASSPGSLSTDTQYF. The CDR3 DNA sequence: TGTGCCTCCTCACCGGGGTCACTTTCCACAGATACGCAGTATTTT.

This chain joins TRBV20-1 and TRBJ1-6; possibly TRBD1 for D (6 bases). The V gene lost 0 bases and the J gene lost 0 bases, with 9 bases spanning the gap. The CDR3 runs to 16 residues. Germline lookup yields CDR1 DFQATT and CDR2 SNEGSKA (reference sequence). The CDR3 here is CSARDGTSSYNSPLHF. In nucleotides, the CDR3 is TGCAGTGCTAGAGATGGGACAAGCTCCTATAATTCACCCCTCCACTTT.

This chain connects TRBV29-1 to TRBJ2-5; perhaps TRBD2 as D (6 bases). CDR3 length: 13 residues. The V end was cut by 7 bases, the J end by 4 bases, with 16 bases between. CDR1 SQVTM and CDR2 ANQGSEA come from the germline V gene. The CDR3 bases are TGCAGCGCTGGAGGCGGGGTGGCAGAGACCCAGTACTTC. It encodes CSAGGGVAETQYF.

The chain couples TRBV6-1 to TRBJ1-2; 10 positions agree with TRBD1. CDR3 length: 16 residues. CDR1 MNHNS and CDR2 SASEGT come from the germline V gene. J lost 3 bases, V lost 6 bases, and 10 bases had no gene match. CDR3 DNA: TGTGCCAGCAGGGGGACAGGGGATTCGAACTACTATGGCTACACCTTC. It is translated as CASRGTGDSNYYGYTF.

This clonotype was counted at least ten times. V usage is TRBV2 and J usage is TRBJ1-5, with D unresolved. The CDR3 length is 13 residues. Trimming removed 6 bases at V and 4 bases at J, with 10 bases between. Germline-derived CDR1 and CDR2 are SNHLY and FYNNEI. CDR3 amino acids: CASRSGANQPQHF. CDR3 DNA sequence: TGTGCCAGCAGGTCGGGAGCGAATCAGCCCCAGCATTTT.

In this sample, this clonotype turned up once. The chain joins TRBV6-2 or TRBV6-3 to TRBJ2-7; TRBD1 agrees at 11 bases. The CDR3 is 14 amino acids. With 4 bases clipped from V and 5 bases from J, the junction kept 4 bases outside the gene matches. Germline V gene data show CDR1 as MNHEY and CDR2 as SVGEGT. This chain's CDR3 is CASSSGQGVHEQYF. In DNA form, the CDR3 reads TGTGCCAGCAGTTCGGGACAGGGGGTCCACGAGCAGTACTTC.

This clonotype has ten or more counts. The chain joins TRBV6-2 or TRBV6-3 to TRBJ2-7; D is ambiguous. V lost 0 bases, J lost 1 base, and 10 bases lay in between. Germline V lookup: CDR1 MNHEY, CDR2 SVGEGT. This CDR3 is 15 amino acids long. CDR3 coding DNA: TGTGCCAGCAGTTACTCGTCGGCAAGTTCCTACGAGCAGTACTTC. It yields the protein CASSYSSASSYEQYF.

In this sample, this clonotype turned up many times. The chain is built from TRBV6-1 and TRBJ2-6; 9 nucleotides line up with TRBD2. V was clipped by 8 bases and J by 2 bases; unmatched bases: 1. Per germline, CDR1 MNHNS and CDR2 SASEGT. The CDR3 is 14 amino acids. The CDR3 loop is CASERGAGANVLTF. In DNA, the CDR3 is TGTGCCAGCGAGCGGGGGGCTGGGGCCAACGTCCTGACTTTC.

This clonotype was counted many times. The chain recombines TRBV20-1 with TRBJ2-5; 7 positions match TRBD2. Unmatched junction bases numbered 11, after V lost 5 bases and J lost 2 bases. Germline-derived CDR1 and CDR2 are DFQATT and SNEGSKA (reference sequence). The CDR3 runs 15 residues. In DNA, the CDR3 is TGCAGTGCTGGTCCCGTCTTGGGGGGGCAAGAGACCCAGTACTTC. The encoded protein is CSAGPVLGGQETQYF.

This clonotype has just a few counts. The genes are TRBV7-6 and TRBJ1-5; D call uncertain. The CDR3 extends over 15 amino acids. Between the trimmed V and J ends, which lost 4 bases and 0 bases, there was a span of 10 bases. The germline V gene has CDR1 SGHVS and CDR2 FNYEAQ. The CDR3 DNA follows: TGTGCCAGCAGCTCCGACCACCTTAGCAATCAGCCCCAGCATTTT. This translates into CASSSDHLSNQPQHF.